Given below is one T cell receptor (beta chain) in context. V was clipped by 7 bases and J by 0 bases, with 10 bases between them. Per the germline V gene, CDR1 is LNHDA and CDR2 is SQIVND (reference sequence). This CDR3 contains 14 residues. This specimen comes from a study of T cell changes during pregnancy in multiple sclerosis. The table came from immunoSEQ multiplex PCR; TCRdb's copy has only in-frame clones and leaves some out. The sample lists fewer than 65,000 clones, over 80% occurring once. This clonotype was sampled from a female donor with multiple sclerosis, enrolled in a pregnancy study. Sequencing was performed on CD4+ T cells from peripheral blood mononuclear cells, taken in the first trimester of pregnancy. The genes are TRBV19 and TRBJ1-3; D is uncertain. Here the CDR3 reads CASMVASSGNTIYF. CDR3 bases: TGTGCCAGTATGGTAGCCAGCTCTGGAAACACCATATATTTT.